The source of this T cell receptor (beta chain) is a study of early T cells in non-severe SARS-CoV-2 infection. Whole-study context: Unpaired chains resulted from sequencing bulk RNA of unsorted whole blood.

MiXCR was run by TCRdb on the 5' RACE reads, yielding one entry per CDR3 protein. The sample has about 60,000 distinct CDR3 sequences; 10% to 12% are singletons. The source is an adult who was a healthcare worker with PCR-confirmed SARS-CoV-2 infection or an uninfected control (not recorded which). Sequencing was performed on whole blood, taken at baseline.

This chain's CDR3 is CASRGQRPNYGYTF. Written as DNA, the CDR3 is TGTGCCAGCAGGGGACAGAGACCCAACTATGGCTACACCTTC. The chain links TRBV6-1 to TRBJ1-2; 7 positions agree with TRBD1. The germline CDR1 and CDR2 sequences are MNHNS and SASEGT. Trimming cost V 6 bases and J 2 bases; bases outside gene matches: 6. The CDR3 has 14 amino acids.